This T cell receptor (beta chain) was sequenced in a study of blood T cell repertoires in COVID-19. Study in general: Italy, Spain and the United States were the sources of the convalescent and acute COVID-19 samples. From T cells, B-cell-depleted T cells, or PBMCs came the material, which was cDNA or gDNA.

Germline values: CDR1 MGHRA, CDR2 YSYEKL. The CDR3 extends over 13 amino acids. Trimming shortened V by 4 bases and J by 10 bases, and 14 bases separated the two germline ends. Per the original methods: Amplification of reference gene primers was used by the study to estimate nucleated cell counts. Some clones are missing from TCRdb's copy, which holds only in-frame ones; the method was immunoSEQ multiplex PCR. That table furnishes V, J and clone size, whereas the DNA furnished D and trimming. The repertoire consists of around 300,000 clones, with approximately 83% occurring once and the leading ten covering roughly 9.6%.

The specimen sequenced was peripheral blood. The V and J genes are TRBV4-1 and TRBJ2-1, with D tentatively TRBD1 (6 bases). The receptor comes from a woman aged 70-85 years with acute or convalescent COVID-19. CDR3 residues: CASSLPSGEEQFF. The CDR3 DNA reads as TGCGCCAGCAGCCTCCCCTCAGGGGAGGAGCAGTTCTTC.